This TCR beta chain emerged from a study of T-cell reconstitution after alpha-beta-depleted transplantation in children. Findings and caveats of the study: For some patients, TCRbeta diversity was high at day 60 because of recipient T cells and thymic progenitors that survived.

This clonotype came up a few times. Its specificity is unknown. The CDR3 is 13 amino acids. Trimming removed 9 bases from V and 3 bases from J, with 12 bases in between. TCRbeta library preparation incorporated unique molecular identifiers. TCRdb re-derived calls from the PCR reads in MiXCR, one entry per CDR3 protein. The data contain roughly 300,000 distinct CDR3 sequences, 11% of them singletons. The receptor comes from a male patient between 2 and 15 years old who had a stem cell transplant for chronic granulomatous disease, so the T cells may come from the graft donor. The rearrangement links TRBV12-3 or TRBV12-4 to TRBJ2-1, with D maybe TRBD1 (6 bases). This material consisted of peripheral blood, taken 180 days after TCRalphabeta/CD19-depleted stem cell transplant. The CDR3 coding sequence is TGTGCCAGTCCCGGGGACAACTACAATGAGCAGTTCTTC. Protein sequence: CASPGDNYNEQFF.